The 18 T cell receptor beta chains below were found in one sample sequenced in a study of blood T cell repertoires in COVID-19. Clones were read by immunoSEQ multiplex PCR, and TCRdb kept only the in-frame ones, dropping some. The sample includes about 100,000 clones, around 92% seen only once; the top ten take about 4%. The sequenced material came from peripheral blood. Receptors were obtained from a young man with acute or convalescent COVID-19.

V is TRBV5-4 and J is TRBJ2-2, with D unresolved. This CDR3 contains 13 residues. Germline V CDR1 and CDR2: SGHNT, YYREEE (reference sequence). The ends were cut back, 3 bases at V and 2 bases at J, with 5 bases in the middle. The DNA for the CDR3 is TGTGCCAGCAGCTACTCAAACACCGGGGAGCTGTTTTTT. Translation gives CASSYSNTGELFF.

The J gene is TRBJ2-2, the V gene TRBV5-1; D may be TRBD1 (5 bases). V was shortened by 0 bases and J by 4 bases, with 10 bases between the two germline ends. The CDR3 is 15 residues long. CDR1 is SGHRS, CDR2 YFSETQ, per germline. CDR3 protein: CASSLEGLTTGELFF. In nucleotides, the CDR3 is TGCGCCAGCAGCTTGGAGGGGCTCACCACCGGGGAGCTGTTTTTT.

The chain recombines TRBV24-1 with TRBJ2-2; 13 bases are a match to TRBD2. Trimming cost V 8 bases and J 1 base; bases outside gene matches: 9. This CDR3 has 18 residues. CDR1 and CDR2 from the germline V gene are KGHDR and SFDVKD. The CDR3 DNA sequence: TGTGCCACCAACACCGGGACTAGCGGGATATGGAACACCGGGGAGCTGTTTTTT. Translated: CATNTGTSGIWNTGELFF.

The chain carries TRBV21-1 and TRBJ1-2; the DNA was not compared with TRBD1, the D call given in the table. TRBV21-1 is reported as a pseudogene. The CDR3 runs 14 residues. CDR3 sequence reads: CATVQGRDCYGYTF. The CDR3 coding sequence is TGTGCCACCGTACAGGGTAGAGATTGCTATGGCTACACCTTC.

V usage is TRBV7-2 and J usage is TRBJ1-2; tentatively, D is TRBD1 (6 bases). The CDR3 has 17 amino acids. Germline lookup yields CDR1 SGHTA and CDR2 FQGNSA. Deletions cut 2 bases from V and 0 bases from J, with 16 bases between. In DNA, the CDR3 is TGTGCCAGCAGCTTAAGCCCAGGGGCCGTCCCTAACTATGGCTACACCTTC. Residues: CASSLSPGAVPNYGYTF.

This clone was seen only once. This rearrangement joins TRBV6-1 to TRBJ2-7; 9 nucleotides match TRBD1. Germline-derived CDR1 and CDR2 are MNHNS and SASEGT. The junction had 6 bases not matched to a gene; V was cut back by 3 bases and J by 3 bases. CDR3 size: 15 residues. CDR3 protein: CASSENDRGNYEQYF. In DNA form, the CDR3 reads TGTGCCAGCAGTGAGAACGACAGGGGGAACTACGAGCAGTACTTC.

In DNA, the CDR3 is TGTGCCAGCAGCCCGCCTGGAGGCTATGGCTACACCTTC. This codes for CASSPPGGYGYTF. This chain joins TRBV3-1 (or the pseudogene TRBV3-2) and TRBJ1-2; no clear D gene. Germline values: CDR1 LGHDT, CDR2 YNNKEL (reference sequence). The ends were cut back, 4 bases at V and 4 bases at J, with 10 bases in the middle. This CDR3 spans 13 amino acids.

This chain links TRBV25-1 with TRBJ1-1; D call uncertain. CDR3 length: 13 residues. Germline V CDR1 and CDR2: MGHDK, SYGVNS. The germline V and J ends were trimmed by 0 bases and 7 bases, with 9 bases remaining between them. CDR3 sequence: CASSEYGRSEAFF. The CDR3 bases are TGTGCCAGCAGTGAATACGGGAGGAGTGAAGCTTTCTTT.

This clone was recorded once. The CDR3 DNA reads TGTGCCACCAGTGATTGGACAGGGGGCGACAATCAGCCCCAGCATTTT. This encodes CATSDWTGGDNQPQHF. The chain is built from TRBV24-1 and TRBJ1-5; TRBD1 aligns across 11 bases. The CDR3 is made up of 16 amino acids. Germline-derived CDR1 and CDR2 are KGHDR and SFDVKD. The ends lost 2 bases at V and 3 bases at J; junction bases unmatched: 2.

The chain couples TRBV30 to TRBJ1-4; D gene ambiguous. The germline gives CDR1 GTSNPN, CDR2 SVGIG (reference sequence). Trimming removed 4 bases at V and 4 bases at J, with 22 bases between. The CDR3 runs to 17 residues. The CDR3 loop reads CAWNLPRQAKLNEKLFF. The CDR3 nucleotides read TGTGCCTGGAATTTACCCCGTCAGGCCAAACTTAATGAAAAACTGTTTTTT.

This sequence joins TRBV7-9 and TRBJ2-3; 11 positions agree with TRBD2. The V gene's germline CDR1 is SEHNR and CDR2 FQNEAQ (reference sequence). The CDR3 spans 16 residues. V was clipped by 5 bases and J by 4 bases; unmatched bases: 8. The CDR3, as DNA: TGTGCCAGCAGCGCAATAGCGGGAGGGCCTGCAGATACGCAGTATTTT. Protein sequence: CASSAIAGGPADTQYF.

The chain couples TRBV7-9 to TRBJ1-1, with 7 bases fitting TRBD1. This CDR3 region has 14 residues. V gave up 5 bases and J gave up 7 bases; unmatched junction bases: 10. Germline-derived CDR1 and CDR2 are SEHNR and FQNEAQ (reference sequence). CDR3 bases: TGTGCCAGCAGCCGGACAGGCTTCCGTAGTGAAGCTTTCTTT. Amino acids: CASSRTGFRSEAFF.

The rearrangement joins TRBV19 to TRBJ1-5, with 7 nucleotides matching TRBD1. V trimming: 4 bases; J trimming: 2 bases; junction bases outside the gene matches: 2. The CDR3 runs 14 residues. Germline V gene sequence: CDR1 LNHDA, CDR2 SQIVND (reference sequence). CDR3 region: CASSRGTGNQPQHF. The CDR3 nucleotides read TGTGCCAGTAGTAGAGGGACAGGCAATCAGCCCCAGCATTTT.

V usage is TRBV27 and J usage is TRBJ1-1; 9 bases are shared with TRBD1. V shed 5 bases and J 0 bases; nucleotides not matched to a gene: 10. Germline CDR1 reads MNHEY; CDR2 reads SMNVEV (reference sequence). There are 17 residues in the CDR3. In DNA, the CDR3 is TGTGCCAGCAGTCCAACCCACAGGGGGCTCTTGAACACTGAAGCTTTCTTT. Translating gives CASSPTHRGLLNTEAFF.

The CDR3 DNA reads as TGTGCCAGCAGTTTAGGCGGCTCCTACGAGCAGTACTTC. Translation gives CASSLGGSYEQYF. This chain joins TRBV27 and TRBJ2-7; D gene uncertain. The CDR3 covers 13 residues. The ends were cut back, 2 bases at V and 0 bases at J, with 5 bases in the middle. Germline V gene data show CDR1 as MNHEY and CDR2 as SMNVEV (reference sequence).

The DNA for the CDR3 is TGTGCCAGCAGCTTAAGACAGGATTCACCCCTCCACTTT. Protein sequence: CASSLRQDSPLHF. V gene TRBV7-9 combines with J gene TRBJ1-6; maybe TRBD1 (6 bases). This CDR3 has 13 amino acids. Germline assignment: CDR1 SEHNR and CDR2 FQNEAQ (reference sequence). The ends were cut back, 2 bases at V and 8 bases at J, with 7 bases in the middle. Full variable domain (missing parts from reference TRBV7-9 and TRBJ1-6): DTGVSQNPRHKITKRGQNVTFRCDPISEHNRLYWYRQTLGQGPEFLTYFQNEAQLEKSRLLSDRFSAERPKGSFSTLEIQRTEQGDSAMYLCASSLRQDSPLHFGNGTRLTVT.

V gene TRBV20-1 combines with J gene TRBJ2-3; D is undetermined. The CDR3 runs 16 residues. Germline V lookup: CDR1 DFQATT, CDR2 SNEGSKA (reference sequence). Trimming cost V 3 bases and J 2 bases, with 18 bases left between them. The CDR3 is CSASHPYSLSTDTQYF. CDR3 DNA: TGCAGTGCTAGTCACCCATACTCACTTTCCACAGATACGCAGTATTTT.

The chain couples TRBV27 to TRBJ1-2; a weak D match, TRBD1 (5 bases). Trimming stripped 0 bases from V and 4 bases from J, with 24 bases between. The CDR3 loop spans 19 amino acids. Germline loops: CDR1 MNHEY, CDR2 SMNVEV (reference sequence). CDR3 sequence: CASSLSAGRSGPRGYGYTF. The CDR3 DNA sequence: TGTGCCAGCAGTTTATCCGCCGGGAGGAGCGGGCCGAGGGGCTATGGCTACACCTTC.